What follows are 23 T cell receptor beta chains derived from one specimen sequenced in a study of cytomegalovirus exposure and HLA in healthy donors. PCR was performed using 60 Vbeta and 13 Jbeta primers. Measured with immunoSEQ multiplex PCR; TCRdb has only the in-frame clones, and not every one. The data contain about 97,000 clones, roughly 85% of them singletons. Sequencing was performed on PBMCs. The receptors derive from a man aged 30 to 45 in good health and CMV-seronegative.

This sequence joins TRBV30 and TRBJ1-1, with 7 bases fitting TRBD1. Germline V gene sequence: CDR1 GTSNPN, CDR2 SVGIG (reference sequence). J gave up 7 bases and V 0 bases, and 2 bases lay outside the gene matches. The length of the CDR3 is 12 residues. CDR3 protein: CAWSVGTDEAFF. For the CDR3, the DNA is TGTGCCTGGAGTGTTGGGACAGATGAAGCTTTCTTT.

This clone was recorded a few times. The chain has TRBV6-6 and TRBJ2-1, with TRBD1 matching over 8 bases. The CDR3 is 13 residues long. CDR1 MNHNY and CDR2 SVGAGI come from the germline V gene (reference sequence). The trim removed 2 bases at V and 7 bases at J, leaving 1 base unmatched. CDR3 in DNA: TGTGCCAGCAGTTACCGACAGGGGAATGAGCAGTTCTTC. It codes for CASSYRQGNEQFF.

CDR3 DNA: TGTGCCAGCAGCCAAGGTGCAGGGAACGCAGATACGCAGTATTTT. This gives the protein CASSQGAGNADTQYF. This chain links TRBV4-2 with TRBJ2-3, with D possibly TRBD1 on 5 matching bases. Trimming stripped 1 base from V and 4 bases from J, with 12 bases between. CDR1 and CDR2 (germline): LGHNA, YNFKEQ. The CDR3 contains 15 residues.

This chain connects TRBV28 to TRBJ1-3; D is uncertain. V was clipped by 4 bases and J by 1 base, with 11 bases between them. The germline gives CDR1 MDHEN, CDR2 SYDVKM. The length of the CDR3 is 15 residues. CDR3 DNA sequence: TGTGCCAGCAGTTACCCTGGGAGTTCTGGAAACACCATATATTTT. Translating it yields CASSYPGSSGNTIYF.

V usage is TRBV30 and J usage is TRBJ1-1; TRBD1 is a possible D gene (5 bases). The CDR3 has 11 amino acids. In germline, CDR1 is GTSNPN, CDR2 SVGIG (reference sequence). V lost 7 bases and J 7 bases, leaving 13 bases between the germline ends. In DNA, the CDR3 is TGTGCCTTCAGGGCACGACATGAAGCTTTCTTT. This translates into CAFRARHEAFF.

This chain connects TRBV9 to TRBJ1-6, with no clear D. V was pared by 0 bases and J by 7 bases, with 11 bases between. Germline CDR1 reads SGDLS; CDR2 reads YYNGEE. CDR3 length equals 15 residues. The CDR3 DNA sequence: TGTGCCAGCAGCGTAGCTTGGGCATCGAATTCACCCCTCCACTTT. Protein sequence: CASSVAWASNSPLHF.

The rearrangement joins TRBV4-2 to TRBJ1-1; D is possibly TRBD1 (5 bases). The CDR3 is made up of 14 amino acids. Trimming took 2 bases from V and 4 from J, leaving 11 bases between them. From germline, CDR1 is LGHNA and CDR2 YNFKEQ. The CDR3: CASSQTLGLTEAFF. CDR3 DNA: TGTGCCAGCAGCCAAACCTTGGGGCTCACTGAAGCTTTCTTT.

This rearrangement joins TRBV5-4 to TRBJ1-2; tentatively, D is TRBD1 (5 bases). The CDR3 extends over 14 amino acids. V was cut by 4 bases and J by 8 bases, with 18 bases left in between. Looked up from germline, CDR1 is SGHNT and CDR2 is YYREEE (reference sequence). CDR3 in amino acids: CASSPDSNPAGYTF. CDR3 nucleotides: TGTGCCAGCAGCCCCGACAGTAACCCTGCGGGCTACACCTTC. The full variable domain, with the rest looked up from reference TRBV5-4 and TRBJ1-2, is ETGVTQSPTHLIKTRGQQVTLRCSSQSGHNTVSWYQQALGQGPQFIFQYYREEENGRGNFPPRFSGLQFPNYSSELNVNALELDDSALYLCASSPDSNPAGYTFGSGTRLTVV.

V is TRBV11-2 and J is TRBJ2-2; 10 positions agree with TRBD1. With 4 bases clipped from V and 6 bases from J, the junction kept 5 bases outside the gene matches. The CDR3 spans 15 residues. Germline V lookup: CDR1 SGHAT, CDR2 FQNNGV. The CDR3 DNA reads as TGTGCCAGCAGCTCCGACAGGGGGCATGCCGGGGAGCTGTTTTTT. Translated, it gives CASSSDRGHAGELFF.

V is TRBV7-2 and J is TRBJ1-1; no reliable D call. From germline, CDR1 is SGHTA and CDR2 FQGNSA. The CDR3 sequence is 16 residues long. With 5 bases removed from V and 4 bases from J, the gap between germline ends came to 20 bases. CDR3 DNA sequence: TGTGCCAGCAGCCCAAGTAGGCGGCGCGTCGGCACTGAAGCTTTCTTT. Translated, it gives CASSPSRRRVGTEAFF.

Of note for this clone: A junction end diverges from the germline sequence, so it may reflect a read error. V and J are TRBV7-7 and TRBJ2-2; 10 positions agree with TRBD2. The CDR3 contains 18 residues. CDR1 and CDR2 from the germline V gene are SSHAT and FNYEAQ (reference sequence). CDR3 sequence (DNA): TGTGCCAGCAGCTTAGCCGACTTGAAGCGGGAGGGTGTCCGGGGAGCTGTTTTT. Its protein product is CASSLADLKREGVRGAVF.

The chain has TRBV6-5 and TRBJ2-1, with 7 positions matching TRBD2. This CDR3 has 16 residues. CDR1 and CDR2 from the germline V gene are MNHEY and SVGAGI. V dropped 3 bases and J dropped 6; count of bases not matched to a gene: 11. CDR3 residues: CASSYAWEGLGNEQFF. The CDR3 DNA is TGTGCCAGCAGTTATGCCTGGGAGGGGTTAGGCAATGAGCAGTTCTTC.

This chain joins TRBV28 and TRBJ1-5; 8 nucleotides line up with TRBD1. With 4 bases clipped from V and 1 base from J, the junction kept 6 bases outside the gene matches. The length of the CDR3 is 16 residues. Germline V gives CDR1 MDHEN, CDR2 SYDVKM. This chain's CDR3 is CASSYGQGWSNQPQHF. DNA for the CDR3: TGTGCCAGCAGTTACGGACAGGGTTGGAGCAATCAGCCCCAGCATTTT.

This clone was found once. This rearrangement joins TRBV5-1 to TRBJ2-7; maybe TRBD1 (6 bases). Between the trimmed V and J ends, which lost 0 bases and 2 bases, there was a span of 12 bases. Germline V gene sequence: CDR1 SGHRS, CDR2 YFSETQ. CDR3 length: 15 amino acids. The CDR3: CASSLEFAGAYEQYF. Written as DNA, the CDR3 is TGCGCCAGCAGCTTGGAATTCGCAGGGGCCTACGAGCAGTACTTC.

The chain is built from TRBV7-2 and TRBJ2-3; 12 nucleotides align to TRBD2. Unmatched junction bases numbered 2, after V lost 6 bases and J lost 4 bases. The CDR3 sequence is 14 residues long. Germline CDR1 and CDR2: SGHTA and FQGNSA. The CDR3 sequence: CASRLAGGPDTQYF. Written as DNA, the CDR3 is TGTGCCAGCAGACTAGCGGGAGGTCCAGATACGCAGTATTTT.

This sequence joins TRBV9 and TRBJ2-2; TRBD2 agrees at 11 bases. In germline, CDR1 is SGDLS, CDR2 YYNGEE. V shed 4 bases and J 6 bases; nucleotides not matched to a gene: 8. CDR3 length equals 16 residues. The CDR3 sequence: CASSTLAGVSPGELFF. In DNA, the CDR3 is TGTGCCAGCAGCACACTAGCGGGAGTCTCTCCCGGGGAGCTGTTTTTT.

V usage is TRBV4-2 and J usage is TRBJ2-5; 10 bases are shared with TRBD1. Germline V gives CDR1 LGHNA, CDR2 YNFKEQ. V lost 1 base and J lost 5; bases outside the gene matches: 4. This CDR3 has 15 amino acids. The CDR3 region is CASSQATGGFETQYF. CDR3 DNA: TGTGCCAGCAGCCAAGCGACAGGGGGCTTTGAGACCCAGTACTTC.

This clone appeared a single time. The V and J genes are TRBV10-3 and TRBJ2-7; tentative D call: TRBD1 (5 bases). The V and J ends lost 10 bases and 2 bases respectively, with 15 bases between them. The CDR3 is made up of 13 amino acids. Per germline, CDR1 ENHRY and CDR2 SYGVKD. CDR3 nucleotide sequence: TGTGCCACCTGGGAAGGGGAAACCTACGAGCAGTACTTC. As protein: CATWEGETYEQYF.

The J gene is TRBJ2-7, the V gene TRBV15; 8 bases fit TRBD2. V shed 1 base, J shed 0 bases, and the junction held 2 bases outside the gene matches. The CDR3 length is 15 residues. Germline V gene lookup returns CDR1 LNHNV and CDR2 YYDKDF (reference sequence). As DNA, the CDR3 is TGTGCCACCAGCAGAGCGGGAGGGAGCTCCTACGAGCAGTACTTC. It yields the protein CATSRAGGSSYEQYF.

For the CDR3, the DNA is TGTGCCAGCAGTGACCTCTCTGGGGCCAACGTCCTGACTTTC. Translated, it gives CASSDLSGANVLTF. The rearrangement uses TRBV6-4 and TRBJ2-6; D remains ambiguous. The length of the CDR3 is 14 residues. V shed 2 bases and J shed 0 bases, with 2 bases lying between them. The germline V gene encodes CDR1 MRHNA and CDR2 SNTAGT.

The chain combines TRBV18 with TRBJ1-5; 10 bases agree with TRBD1. The CDR3 has 16 amino acids. The V and J ends lost 5 bases and 2 bases, in that order; junction bases with no gene match: 6. Germline CDR1 and CDR2: KGHSH and LQKENI. CDR3 bases: TGTGCCAGCTCAAGCGCCGGGACAGGGGGCAATCAGCCCCAGCATTTT. Translation gives CASSSAGTGGNQPQHF.

The chain links TRBV30 to TRBJ2-1, with D possibly matching TRBD1 (5 bases). This CDR3 region has 15 residues. Germline CDR1 GTSNPN, CDR2 SVGIG (reference sequence). The V end was cut by 2 bases, the J end by 2 bases, with 13 bases between. The CDR3 protein is CAWSPRGSAYNEQFF. The CDR3, as DNA: TGTGCCTGGAGTCCAAGGGGTTCGGCCTACAATGAGCAGTTCTTC.

The rearrangement joins TRBV28 to TRBJ1-1; D is ambiguous. V was clipped by 3 bases and J by 10 bases, with 9 bases between them. Germline V gene lookup returns CDR1 MDHEN and CDR2 SYDVKM. The length of the CDR3 is 11 residues. In DNA form, the CDR3 reads TGTGCCAGCAGTTTCGGTGGAGGAGCTTTCTTT. As protein: CASSFGGGAFF.